The 15 T cell receptor beta chains listed next were all sequenced from one sample in a study of CXCR4 blockade with PD-1 therapy in pancreatic cancer. Profiling relied on immunoSEQ multiplex PCR, and the TCRdb table lists in-frame clones only, not all of them. The sample holds thousands of clones, roughly 50% seen once. Sequences were obtained from tumor tissue. These receptors were collected from a human donor with pancreatic ductal adenocarcinoma.

This rearrangement joins TRBV7-7 to TRBJ2-1; D is unresolved. Trimming left V 5 bases short and J 8 bases short, with 22 bases between. This CDR3 region has 16 residues. Germline lookup yields CDR1 SSHAT and CDR2 FNYEAQ (reference sequence). CDR3 nucleotides: TGTGCCAGCAGCCAAGATGTTGCGGTCCCTGAAGATGAGCAGTTCTTC. Its translation is CASSQDVAVPEDEQFF.

This clone was seen just once. An end of the junction does not agree with germline; a read error may underlie this. CDR3 in amino acids: CASRIGRDRGSTGELFF. In DNA, the CDR3 is TGTGCCAGTAGGATAGGCCGGGACAGGGGCTCCACCGGGGAGCTGTTTTTT. The chain links TRBV19 to TRBJ2-2; 10 nucleotides align to TRBD1. The length of the CDR3 is 17 residues. Germline V gene data show CDR1 as LNHDA and CDR2 as SQIVND (reference sequence). Drawing the rest from reference TRBV19 and TRBJ2-2, the complete variable domain is DGGITQSPKYLFRKEGQNVTLSCEQNLNHDAMYWYRQDPGQGLRLIYYSQIVNDFQKGDIAEGYSVSREKKESFPLTVTSAQKNPTAFYLCASRIGRDRGSTGELFFGEGSRLTVL.

This chain links TRBV19 with TRBJ1-2, with D possibly TRBD1 on 6 matching bases. V shed 5 bases and J shed 5 bases, with 18 bases lying between them. Germline V gene lookup returns CDR1 LNHDA and CDR2 SQIVND (reference sequence). This CDR3 is 15 amino acids long. The CDR3 reads CASSPGGSQGYGYTF. CDR3 nucleotides: TGTGCCAGTAGTCCAGGAGGCAGTCAGGGGTATGGCTACACCTTC.

V gene TRBV30 combines with J gene TRBJ2-1; D is undetermined. The V gene lost 5 bases and the J gene lost 5 bases, with 16 bases spanning the gap. The CDR3 spans 14 residues. Germline loops: CDR1 GTSNPN, CDR2 SVGIG (reference sequence). CDR3 in amino acids: CAWDSGPNDNEQFF. The CDR3 region has the DNA TGTGCCTGGGACTCCGGGCCAAACGACAATGAGCAGTTCTTC.

The gene calls are TRBV28 and TRBJ1-1; TRBD1 matches at 9 bases. The CDR3 runs 14 residues. Germline trimming cut 0 bases from V and 5 bases from J; bases unmatched to any gene: 1. From germline, CDR1 is MDHEN and CDR2 SYDVKM. In DNA, the CDR3 is TGTGCCAGCAGTTTATGGACAGGGGGAACTGAAGCTTTCTTT. It is translated as CASSLWTGGTEAFF.

The chain combines TRBV14 with TRBJ1-1; D uncertain. Looked up from germline, CDR1 is SGHDN and CDR2 is FVKESK. CDR3 size: 13 residues. V dropped 0 bases and J dropped 9 bases, with 11 bases sitting between them. CDR3 DNA: TGTGCCAGCAGCCAAGAAGGGTGGAGTAAAGCTTTCTTT. This gives the protein CASSQEGWSKAFF.

The gene calls are TRBV6-7 and TRBJ2-2; D unclear. TRBV6-7 is filed as an ORF, its function uncertain. V was cut by 6 bases and J by 6 bases, with 5 bases left in between. The CDR3 totals 11 residues. CDR3 sequence: CASRFSGELFF. The CDR3 DNA sequence: TGTGCCAGCAGATTCTCCGGGGAGCTGTTTTTT.

The J gene is TRBJ1-1, the V gene TRBV18, with D perhaps TRBD1 (5 bases). The CDR3 contains 14 residues. The V gene's germline CDR1 is KGHSH and CDR2 LQKENI. Trimming took off 6 bases at V and 0 bases at J, with 11 bases between the two ends. The CDR3 loop is CASSPTGVNTEAFF. The CDR3 nucleotides read TGTGCCAGCTCCCCCACAGGAGTGAACACTGAAGCTTTCTTT.

The V and J genes are TRBV6-8 and TRBJ2-1; 10 nucleotides agree with TRBD2. This CDR3 has 15 amino acids. Unmatched junction bases numbered 6, after V lost 5 bases and J lost 5 bases. Germline V gene lookup returns CDR1 MNHGY and CDR2 SAAAGT. CDR3 sequence: CASSVLAGEDNEQFF. CDR3 coding DNA: TGTGCCAGCAGTGTGCTAGCGGGAGAGGACAATGAGCAGTTCTTC.

The sample holds a few counts of this clone. The chain couples TRBV5-1 to TRBJ1-4; tentatively, D is TRBD1 (6 bases). This CDR3 comprises 17 residues. Germline V lookup: CDR1 SGHRS, CDR2 YFSETQ. V dropped 0 bases and J dropped 8 bases, with 20 bases sitting between them. CDR3 residues: CASSLGILRGSWEKLFF. The CDR3 DNA reads TGCGCCAGCAGCTTGGGGATCCTCAGGGGAAGTTGGGAAAAACTGTTTTTT.

This clone ranks as medium-sized (0.01 to 0.1%). The V and J genes are TRBV11-3 and TRBJ2-7; D is perhaps TRBD1 or TRBD2 (5 bases each). CDR1 is SGHNT, CDR2 YENEEA, per germline. The CDR3 is made up of 15 amino acids. V dropped 5 bases and J dropped 0 bases, with 14 bases sitting between them. The CDR3 spells CASSPHRDASYEQYF. The DNA of the CDR3 is TGTGCCAGCAGCCCCCACCGGGACGCCTCCTACGAGCAGTACTTC.

This sequence joins TRBV28 and TRBJ2-7; the match to TRBD1 covers 7 bases. Germline V CDR1 and CDR2: MDHEN, SYDVKM. This CDR3 region has 12 residues. V lost 6 bases and J lost 9; bases outside the gene matches: 8. CDR3 sequence (DNA): TGTGCCAGCAGCCGACAGGGCTTGGTGCAGTACTTC. Amino acid sequence: CASSRQGLVQYF. Looking up the rest from reference TRBV28 and TRBJ2-7 gives the full variable domain: DVKVTQSSRYLVKRTGEKVFLECVQDMDHENMFWYRQDPGLGLRLIYFSYDVKMKEKGDIPEGYSVSREKKERFSLILESASTNQTSMYLCASSRQGLVQYFGPGTRLTVT.

This clone appeared a few times. V usage is TRBV7-6 and J usage is TRBJ1-4; D gene uncertain. Trimming stripped 1 base from V and 3 bases from J, with 6 bases between. The CDR3 consists of 14 residues. Germline CDR1 and CDR2: SGHVS and FNYEAQ. This chain's CDR3 is CASSLGSSNEKLFF. The CDR3 region has the DNA TGTGCCAGCAGCTTAGGGAGCTCTAATGAAAAACTGTTTTTT. Drawing the rest from reference TRBV7-6 and TRBJ1-4, the complete variable domain is GAGVSQSPRYKVTKRGQDVALRCDPISGHVSLYWYRQALGQGPEFLTYFNYEAQQDKSGLPNDRFSAERPEGSISTLTIQRTEQRDSAMYRCASSLGSSNEKLFFGSGTQLSVL.

This clone turned up a few times. CDR3 DNA sequence: TGTGCCAGCAGCGTAAAGCCTAGCGGGAGAATGTCGGATACGCAGTATTTT. Translation gives CASSVKPSGRMSDTQYF. The V call is TRBV9, the J call TRBJ2-3; 10 bases map to TRBD2. This CDR3 region has 17 residues. The germline gives CDR1 SGDLS, CDR2 YYNGEE. Trimming took 1 base from V and 6 from J; bases not matched to a gene: 11.

The genes are TRBV28 and TRBJ1-1; D is ambiguous. Trimming pared 4 bases from V and 0 bases from J, leaving 15 bases between. The CDR3 spans 16 residues. The V gene's germline CDR1 is MDHEN and CDR2 SYDVKM. For the CDR3, the DNA is TGTGCCAGCAGTTCAAACCTCAGGAGGTTGAACACTGAAGCTTTCTTT. This codes for CASSSNLRRLNTEAFF.